The 11 T cell receptor beta chains reported below all come from one sample, sequenced in a study of T-cell reconstitution after alpha-beta-depleted transplantation in children. Unique molecular identifiers were built into the TCRbeta library. TCRdb re-called the PCR reads with MiXCR, one entry per CDR3 protein. The table records about 200,000 distinct CDR3 sequences, roughly 8.1% of them present only once. Sequenced here: PBMCs, mostly from graft donor cells, sampled 360 days after TCRalphabeta/CD19-depleted stem cell transplant. The receptors were sampled from a male patient aged 2-15 years who had a stem cell transplant for acute myeloid leukemia, so the T cells may come from the graft donor.

A few counts support this clonotype. The chain recombines TRBV18 with TRBJ2-5; possibly TRBD1 or TRBD2 for D (5 bases each). CDR1 is KGHSH and CDR2 is LQKENI in the germline V gene. This CDR3 has 13 residues. The V end lost 8 bases, the J end lost 1 base, and 11 bases lay between the germline ends. The CDR3 reads CASARDPQETQYF. CDR3 in DNA: TGTGCCAGCGCCCGGGACCCCCAAGAGACCCAGTACTTC.

This clonotype came up many times. The chain combines TRBV27 with TRBJ2-2; D possibly matches TRBD1 or TRBD2 (5 bases each). The CDR3 has 18 amino acids. Germline assignment: CDR1 MNHEY and CDR2 SMNVEV (reference sequence). Trimming left V 1 base short and J 8 bases short, with 23 bases between. CDR3 coding DNA: TGTGCCAGCAGTTTATACCCGGGGCCCAGTTGGGAACCGGGGGAGCTGTTTTTT. Protein product: CASSLYPGPSWEPGELFF.

The CDR3 DNA sequence: TGCAGCGCCGGGCGGGGGCCCCAAGAGACCCAGTACTTC. This gives the protein CSAGRGPQETQYF. V is TRBV29-1 and J is TRBJ2-5; D possibly corresponds to TRBD2 (7 bases). From germline, CDR1 is SQVTM and CDR2 ANQGSEA. Trimming removed 7 bases at V and 1 base at J, with 13 bases between. The CDR3 length is 13 residues.

This clonotype has more than one count but fewer than ten. The V and J genes are TRBV7-6 and TRBJ2-5, with TRBD1 identical over 9 bases. The CDR3 runs 14 residues. Germline V gene lookup returns CDR1 SGHVS and CDR2 FNYEAQ. Trimming at V came to 8 bases and at J to 3 bases, leaving 7 bases not matched to a gene. The CDR3 DNA reads as TGTGCCAGCCTACAGGGGGCAGGAGAAGAGACCCAGTACTTC. Protein: CASLQGAGEETQYF.

This clonotype was counted many times. The chain carries TRBV28 and TRBJ1-5, with 8 nucleotides matching TRBD1. Germline loops: CDR1 MDHEN, CDR2 SYDVKM. The CDR3 runs 15 residues. Losses at the gene ends were 3 bases for V and 2 bases for J; bases not matched to a gene: 3. CDR3 nucleotide sequence: TGTGCCAGCAGTTTTAGGGGACAGGGCAATCAGCCCCAGCATTTT. Protein: CASSFRGQGNQPQHF.

This clonotype was counted many times. The rearrangement links TRBV7-2 to TRBJ2-3; no clear D gene. CDR1 and CDR2 from the germline V gene are SGHTA and FQGNSA. V was shortened by 3 bases and J by 1 base, with 5 bases between the two germline ends. The CDR3 has 13 residues. CDR3 sequence: CASSFRRTDTQYF. The CDR3 nucleotides read TGTGCCAGCAGCTTCAGACGCACAGATACGCAGTATTTT.

This clonotype was recorded at least ten times. V usage is TRBV7-2 and J usage is TRBJ2-3; perhaps TRBD1 as D (6 bases). Germline assignment: CDR1 SGHTA and CDR2 FQGNSA. Trimming took off 4 bases at V and 5 bases at J, with 10 bases between the two ends. The CDR3 is made up of 13 amino acids. The CDR3 is CASSSYREDTQYF. In DNA, the CDR3 is TGTGCCAGCAGCTCCTACAGGGAAGATACGCAGTATTTT. Supplemented by reference TRBV7-2 and TRBJ2-3, the full variable domain reads GAGVSQSPSNKVTEKGKDVELRCDPISGHTALYWYRQSLGQGLEFLIYFQGNSAPDKSGLPSDRFSAERTGGSVSTLTIQRTQQEDSAVYLCASSSYREDTQYFGPGTRLTVL.

This clonotype has at least ten counts. The chain has TRBV27 and TRBJ2-4, with D maybe TRBD1 (5 bases). Germline assignment: CDR1 MNHEY and CDR2 SMNVEV (reference sequence). V lost 4 bases and J 8 bases, leaving 18 bases between the germline ends. This CDR3 has 15 residues. CDR3 coding DNA: TGTGCCAGCAGTTCCCCATCCAGGGCGCAGGACATTCAGTACTTC. Amino acids: CASSSPSRAQDIQYF.

This clonotype was detected ten times or more. At one end, the junction sequence differs from germline, possibly due to a read error. This chain links TRBV29-1 with TRBJ1-1, with unresolved D. The germline V gene encodes CDR1 SQVTM and CDR2 ANQGSEA. This CDR3 region has 11 residues. The CDR3 reads CSVESPPTGGW. The CDR3 DNA is TGCAGCGTTGAAAGTCCCCCGACCGGAGGTTGG.

In its sample, this clonotype was seen a few times. The chain employs TRBV4-3 and TRBJ1-6; D gene unclear. V was trimmed by 1 base and J by 12 bases, leaving 7 bases between them. The CDR3 is 12 residues long. Germline assignment: CDR1 LGHNA and CDR2 YSLEER. Here the CDR3 DNA reads TGCGCCAGCAGCCAAGTTGGGCAACCCCTCCACTTT. It yields the protein CASSQVGQPLHF.

The V call is TRBV15, the J call TRBJ1-2; no reliable D call. The CDR3 is 14 amino acids. CDR1 is LNHNV, CDR2 YYDKDF, per germline (reference sequence). V was trimmed by 0 bases and J by 4 bases, leaving 9 bases between them. CDR3 in DNA: TGTGCCACCAGCAGAGATGGGGTGGGCTATGGCTACACCTTC. Protein product: CATSRDGVGYGYTF.